These 30 T cell receptor beta chains share one sample of origin, sequenced in a study of blood T cell repertoires in COVID-19. Produced via immunoSEQ multiplex PCR; TCRdb's table is partial and in-frame only. The sample carries under 350,000 clones, 85% to 90% recorded once. Sequenced sample: peripheral blood. Source of these receptors: a man between 18 and 29 years old with active or convalescent COVID-19.

The chain links TRBV27 to TRBJ1-1; D not certain. The CDR3 contains 13 residues. Looked up from germline, CDR1 is MNHEY and CDR2 is SMNVEV (reference sequence). V was shortened by 3 bases and J by 1 base, with 6 bases between the two germline ends. The CDR3 spells CASSFHRNTEAFF. DNA of the CDR3: TGTGCCAGCAGTTTCCACAGGAACACTGAAGCTTTCTTT.

The rearrangement joins TRBV6-2 or TRBV6-3 to TRBJ2-1; D is possibly TRBD2 (5 bases). This CDR3 spans 14 amino acids. V gave up 2 bases and J gave up 7 bases, with 12 bases separating them. Germline lookup yields CDR1 MNHEY and CDR2 SVGEGT. CDR3: CASSYGQSGNEQFF. The CDR3 bases are TGTGCCAGCAGTTACGGCCAGTCGGGGAATGAGCAGTTCTTC.

The chain joins TRBV10-1 to TRBJ2-2, with 9 positions matching TRBD2. Looked up from germline, CDR1 is WNHNN and CDR2 is SYGVQD (reference sequence). V lost 4 bases, J lost 6 bases, and 6 bases stayed unmatched. The CDR3 contains 15 residues. The CDR3 DNA follows: TGCGCCAGCAGTGGTTACCGCGGGGGGGCCGGGGAGCTGTTTTTT. Its protein product is CASSGYRGGAGELFF.

The rearrangement uses TRBV2 and TRBJ1-3; D ambiguous. With 6 bases removed from V and 11 bases from J, the gap between germline ends came to 11 bases. The CDR3 length is 11 residues. The germline V gene has CDR1 SNHLY and CDR2 FYNNEI. CDR3 DNA sequence: TGTGCCAGCAGGGAGGGTCGGGCCATATATTTT. Encoded protein: CASREGRAIYF.

The chain recombines TRBV2 with TRBJ1-3; D perhaps matches TRBD1 (5 bases). Germline loops: CDR1 SNHLY, CDR2 FYNNEI. The V and J ends lost 8 bases and 4 bases respectively, with 18 bases between them. The CDR3 has 15 amino acids. CDR3 residues: CASGPAGTWGNTIYF. Written as DNA, the CDR3 is TGTGCCAGCGGGCCTGCCGGGACTTGGGGAAACACCATATATTTT.

The chain is built from TRBV27 and TRBJ2-7; 9 bases line up with TRBD2. V shed 6 bases and J 7 bases; nucleotides not matched to a gene: 22. The CDR3 loop spans 18 amino acids. The germline V gene has CDR1 MNHEY and CDR2 SMNVEV (reference sequence). Here the CDR3 reads CASSPRFAGGPLIWEQYF. CDR3 nucleotide sequence: TGTGCCAGCAGCCCCCGTTTCGCGGGAGGGCCTCTGATATGGGAGCAGTACTTC.

The chain links TRBV20-1 to TRBJ2-7, with TRBD1 identical over 8 bases. V shed 6 bases and J 6 bases; nucleotides not matched to a gene: 4. The germline V gene encodes CDR1 DFQATT and CDR2 SNEGSKA (reference sequence). CDR3 size: 11 residues. CDR3 nucleotides: TGCAGTGCCAGTACAGGGGGCGAGCAGTACTTC. As protein: CSASTGGEQYF.

The rearrangement uses TRBV19 and TRBJ2-1; 10 bases are shared with TRBD2. Germline V CDR1 and CDR2: LNHDA, SQIVND (reference sequence). The CDR3 runs 13 residues. V shed 6 bases and J 7 bases; nucleotides not matched to a gene: 3. The CDR3 DNA reads as TGTGCCAGTAGAGCGGGAGGGCCGAATGAGCAGTTCTTC. Residues: CASRAGGPNEQFF.

The CDR3 DNA is TGTGCCAGCAGCGTAGGGACTAGCGGAACCTACAATGAGCAGTTCTTC. It specifies CASSVGTSGTYNEQFF. The chain has TRBV9 and TRBJ2-1; TRBD2 aligns across 10 bases. CDR1 is SGDLS, CDR2 YYNGEE, per germline. V dropped 0 bases and J dropped 2; count of bases not matched to a gene: 2. The CDR3 covers 16 residues.

This clone has only a few counts. The rearrangement links TRBV5-5 to TRBJ1-6; 10 bases map to TRBD1. Germline V lookup: CDR1 SGHKS, CDR2 YYEKEE (reference sequence). The V gene end was trimmed by 8 bases and the J gene end by 11 bases; junction bases not matched to a gene: 10. This CDR3 has 14 residues. CDR3: CASSQGQGKTPLHF. The DNA of the CDR3 is TGTGCCAGTAGTCAGGGACAGGGGAAAACACCCCTCCACTTT.

This clone was seen more than once but under ten times. Here the CDR3 DNA reads TGTGCCAGCAGCCCCATAGCGGGAGTCGCAGATACGCAGTATTTT. It translates to CASSPIAGVADTQYF. J is TRBJ2-3 and V is TRBV7-8; 9 bases match TRBD2. The CDR3 has 15 residues. Trimming removed 5 bases from V and 4 bases from J; junction bases left unmatched: 7. The germline CDR1 and CDR2 sequences are SGHVS and FQNEAQ.

The chain links TRBV19 to TRBJ2-1; 7 nucleotides align to TRBD2. V shed 0 bases, J shed 11 bases, and the junction held 7 bases outside the gene matches. The germline gives CDR1 LNHDA, CDR2 SQIVND (reference sequence). This CDR3 has 14 amino acids. CDR3 in amino acids: CASSIDRAGRKQFF. The CDR3 DNA is TGTGCCAGTAGTATAGACAGAGCGGGAAGGAAGCAGTTCTTC.

Turning to this clone: The same CDR3 is also encoded by other DNA sequences in this sample. The gene calls are TRBV24-1 and TRBJ2-3, with a possible D match to TRBD1 (6 bases). V gave up 5 bases and J gave up 6 bases, with 11 bases separating them. Germline loops: CDR1 KGHDR, CDR2 SFDVKD. The CDR3 runs to 13 residues. In DNA, the CDR3 is TGTGCCACCAGTGGGCAGGGGACGGATACGCAGTATTTT. Protein: CATSGQGTDTQYF.

The rearrangement joins TRBV14 to TRBJ1-2; D is perhaps TRBD1 (5 bases). CDR1 SGHDN and CDR2 FVKESK come from the germline V gene. Trimming left V 0 bases short and J 4 bases short, with 9 bases between. This CDR3 is built from 14 residues. The CDR3 sequence is CASSQEGVSYGYTF. CDR3 nucleotide sequence: TGTGCCAGCAGCCAAGAAGGGGTCAGCTATGGCTACACCTTC.

Only a few counts were recorded for this clone. The chain is built from TRBV6-2 or TRBV6-3 and TRBJ2-1, with a possible D match to TRBD1 (6 bases). V lost 5 bases to trimming and J lost 15 bases, with 17 bases between them. CDR1 is MNHEY and CDR2 is SVGEGT in the germline V gene. The CDR3 runs 12 residues. CDR3 nucleotides: TGTGCCAGCAGTCCCTCCGGGACACTGGGGTTCTTC. This encodes CASSPSGTLGFF.

V usage is TRBV29-1 and J usage is TRBJ2-3; 13 bases line up with TRBD2. Germline V gives CDR1 SQVTM, CDR2 ANQGSEA. The CDR3 covers 14 residues. V trimming: 4 bases; J trimming: 4 bases; junction bases outside the gene matches: 2. CDR3 protein: CSVGLAGGADTQYF. For the CDR3, the DNA is TGCAGCGTTGGACTAGCGGGAGGTGCAGATACGCAGTATTTT.

The chain combines TRBV2 with TRBJ2-7, with D possibly being TRBD1 (6 bases). Germline lookup yields CDR1 SNHLY and CDR2 FYNNEI. CDR3 length equals 15 residues. Trimming left V 10 bases short and J 2 bases short, with 21 bases between. CDR3: CATRTWTDETYEQYF. CDR3 DNA sequence: TGTGCCACCAGGACTTGGACAGACGAAACCTACGAGCAGTACTTC.

The chain recombines TRBV11-3 with TRBJ2-7; 8 nucleotides align to TRBD1. Losses at the gene ends were 1 base for V and 3 bases for J; bases not matched to a gene: 8. CDR3 length equals 16 residues. CDR1 and CDR2 from the germline V gene are SGHNT and YENEEA. This CDR3 is CASSLGDRGDYYEQYF. CDR3 DNA sequence: TGTGCCAGCAGCTTAGGTGACAGGGGTGATTACTACGAGCAGTACTTC.

This sequence joins TRBV2 and TRBJ2-7; weak D call: TRBD1 (5 bases). This CDR3 spans 13 amino acids. Trimming shortened V by 7 bases and J by 3 bases, and 13 bases separated the two germline ends. Germline CDR1 SNHLY, CDR2 FYNNEI. In DNA form, the CDR3 reads TGTGCCAGCACTTTGGGGCCGGACTACGAGCAGTACTTC. Translated: CASTLGPDYEQYF.

V usage is TRBV28 and J usage is TRBJ1-5, with a possible D match to TRBD1 (5 bases). The CDR3 has 13 amino acids. The germline CDR1 and CDR2 sequences are MDHEN and SYDVKM. Trimming left V 10 bases short and J 0 bases short, with 10 bases between. The CDR3 sequence: CATGGDSNQPQHF. CDR3 in DNA: TGTGCCACCGGGGGGGATAGCAATCAGCCCCAGCATTTT.

The chain recombines TRBV5-1 with TRBJ1-2, with 9 bases aligning to TRBD1. Germline CDR1 SGHRS, CDR2 YFSETQ. The CDR3 has 14 amino acids. J lost 8 bases, V lost 6 bases, and 11 bases had no gene match. The CDR3 sequence is CASNTGGIEGGYTF. The CDR3 DNA reads TGCGCCAGCAACACAGGGGGCATTGAGGGCGGCTACACCTTC. Drawing the rest from reference TRBV5-1 and TRBJ1-2, the complete variable domain is KAGVTQTPRYLIKTRGQQVTLSCSPISGHRSVSWYQQTPGQGLQFLFEYFSETQRNKGNFPGRFSGRQFSNSRSEMNVSTLELGDSALYLCASNTGGIEGGYTFGSGTRLTVV.

The chain links TRBV7-2 to TRBJ2-1; 16 bases match TRBD2. Per germline, CDR1 SGHTA and CDR2 FQGNSA. J was trimmed by 7 bases and V by 5 bases; bases with no gene match: 8. There are 17 residues in the CDR3. In nucleotides, the CDR3 is TGTGCCAGCAGCCTGGGACTAGCGGGAGGGTTTAGGAATGAGCAGTTCTTC. Amino acids: CASSLGLAGGFRNEQFF.

The gene calls are TRBV3-1 (or the pseudogene TRBV3-2) and TRBJ2-3; D is ambiguous. Germline CDR1 and CDR2: LGHDT and YNNKEL (reference sequence). The CDR3 contains 12 residues. The germline V and J ends were trimmed by 0 bases and 7 bases, with 5 bases remaining between them. The CDR3: CASSQERHTQYF. The CDR3 DNA reads as TGTGCCAGCAGCCAAGAGCGGCATACGCAGTATTTT.

This chain links TRBV28 with TRBJ1-4, with TRBD1 identical over 8 bases. V shed 5 bases, J shed 5 bases, and the junction held 13 bases outside the gene matches. The CDR3 sequence is 17 residues long. The V gene's germline CDR1 is MDHEN and CDR2 SYDVKM. Here the CDR3 reads CASSIPSSRGLNEKLFF. In DNA form, the CDR3 reads TGTGCCAGCAGTATTCCCTCGAGCAGGGGGCTGAATGAAAAACTGTTTTTT.

The chain joins TRBV6-4 to TRBJ2-5; TRBD2 matches 8 bases. Per the germline V gene, CDR1 is MRHNA and CDR2 is SNTAGT. The V and J ends lost 10 bases and 2 bases, in that order; junction bases with no gene match: 12. The CDR3 is 15 amino acids. DNA of the CDR3: TGTGCCATCGACAAGACTCAGCGGGGGCAAGAGACCCAGTACTTC. Translating gives CAIDKTQRGQETQYF.

The chain carries TRBV6-5 and TRBJ1-1; possibly TRBD1 for D (6 bases). The CDR3 contains 15 residues. CDR1 and CDR2 (germline): MNHEY, SVGAGI. V was cut by 2 bases and J by 3 bases, with 13 bases left in between. CDR3 amino acids: CASSYGGPRDTEAFF. DNA for the CDR3: TGTGCCAGCAGTTACGGGGGCCCTAGGGACACTGAAGCTTTCTTT.

The chain couples TRBV29-1 to TRBJ1-1; D remains unclear. The CDR3 is made up of 12 amino acids. V gave up 4 bases and J gave up 7 bases, with 13 bases separating them. The germline gives CDR1 SQVTM, CDR2 ANQGSEA. The DNA for the CDR3 is TGCAGCGTTGGAGGGCCAAGGAGTGAAGCTTTCTTT. It translates to CSVGGPRSEAFF.

V and J are TRBV30 and TRBJ1-6; D remains ambiguous. CDR1 and CDR2 (germline): GTSNPN, SVGIG (reference sequence). The CDR3 contains 16 residues. V dropped 1 base and J dropped 3 bases, with 13 bases sitting between them. CDR3 nucleotide sequence: TGTGCCTGGAGTGGTCTAGCAAGTGGCTATAATTCACCCCTCCACTTT. Translation gives CAWSGLASGYNSPLHF.

V is TRBV29-1 and J is TRBJ2-1, with D unclear. The CDR3 loop spans 13 amino acids. Between the trimmed V and J ends, which lost 4 bases and 0 bases, there was a span of 7 bases. The germline V gene encodes CDR1 SQVTM and CDR2 ANQGSEA. The CDR3 sequence is CSVVRSSYNEQFF. DNA for the CDR3: TGCAGCGTTGTTAGGAGCTCCTACAATGAGCAGTTCTTC.

The J gene is TRBJ1-1, the V gene TRBV9, with no clear D. Trimming removed 4 bases at V and 3 bases at J, with 16 bases between. Germline CDR1 SGDLS, CDR2 YYNGEE. The CDR3 has 15 residues. The CDR3 is CASSPSASPDTEAFF. CDR3 in DNA: TGTGCCAGCAGCCCATCCGCGAGCCCGGACACTGAAGCTTTCTTT. The variable domain in full, completed from reference TRBV9 and TRBJ1-1, reads DSGVTQTPKHLITATGQRVTLRCSPRSGDLSVYWYQQSLDQGLQFLIQYYNGEERAKGNILERFSAQQFPDLHSELNLSSLELGDSALYFCASSPSASPDTEAFFGQGTRLTVV.